The 5 T cell receptor beta chains presented below share a single source sample, sequenced in a study of blood T cells in healthy people across ages. A second roughly 6 to 11 cycle PCR used barcoded and J-beta primers. TCRdb re-analysed the 5' RACE reads in MiXCR, keeping a single row per CDR3 protein. The sample holds 730,000 or so distinct CDR3 sequences; roughly 44% are singletons and the top ten take more than 20%. Material for sequencing was blood. All receptors derive from a woman aged 55-70 years in good health.

This chain links TRBV27 with TRBJ1-1; D uncertain. Trimming took 3 bases from V and 1 from J, leaving 9 bases between them. The CDR3 covers 14 residues. Germline lookup yields CDR1 MNHEY and CDR2 SMNVEV (reference sequence). The CDR3 DNA sequence: TGTGCCAGCAGTTTCCGAGGGCCGAACACTGAAGCTTTCTTT. This codes for CASSFRGPNTEAFF.

This clonotype has only one observation. The chain joins TRBV20-1 to TRBJ1-2; 9 bases align to TRBD1. From germline, CDR1 is DFQATT and CDR2 SNEGSKA (reference sequence). Trimming took 3 bases from V and 7 from J; bases not matched to a gene: 12. The CDR3 has 15 amino acids. CDR3: CSASERTGGGVGYTF. Written as DNA, the CDR3 is TGCAGTGCTAGCGAGCGCACAGGGGGCGGGGTTGGCTACACCTTC.

The V gene is TRBV3-1, the J gene TRBJ2-3; 11 bases agree with TRBD2. The CDR3 runs to 16 residues. The V gene's germline CDR1 is LGHDT and CDR2 YNNKEL (reference sequence). V shed 1 base and J 7 bases; nucleotides not matched to a gene: 7. The CDR3: CASSQGQLAGVHTQYF. CDR3 nucleotide sequence: TGTGCCAGCAGCCAAGGGCAACTAGCGGGGGTCCATACGCAGTATTTT.

The rearrangement links TRBV5-1 to TRBJ1-2, with 7 bases that match TRBD1. The ends lost 4 bases at V and 5 bases at J; junction bases unmatched: 8. The CDR3 length is 14 residues. Germline CDR1 SGHRS, CDR2 YFSETQ. The CDR3 sequence: CASSVGTESYGYTF. The CDR3 DNA follows: TGCGCCAGCAGCGTCGGGACAGAATCGTATGGCTACACCTTC.

This rearrangement joins TRBV3-1 to TRBJ2-5, with 12 nucleotides matching TRBD1. The CDR3 spans 15 residues. The ends lost 6 bases at V and 4 bases at J; junction bases unmatched: 6. CDR1 is LGHDT, CDR2 YNNKEL, per germline (reference sequence). CDR3 sequence (DNA): TGTGCCAGCAGTCCCGGGACAGGGGGCACAGAGACCCAGTACTTC. Translating gives CASSPGTGGTETQYF.